Below are 32 T cell receptor beta chains sequenced from a single sample in a study of CD8 T cells in ankylosing spondylitis. TCRdb processed the 5' RACE reads anew with MiXCR; each CDR3 protein has one entry. The sample shows around 17,000 distinct CDR3 sequences, less than 9.5% of them seen only once. The sequencing sample was made of blood. These receptors came from a male donor with ankylosing spondylitis or in good health (not recorded which).

This clonotype was counted at least ten times. The chain combines TRBV7-2 with TRBJ2-1; the D gene could be TRBD1 or TRBD2 (5 bases each). Trimming removed 0 bases from V and 3 bases from J, with 6 bases in between. The germline CDR1 and CDR2 sequences are SGHTA and FQGNSA. The CDR3 spans 14 residues. The CDR3 bases are TGTGCCAGCAGCTTAGCGGGACGCTACAATGAGCAGTTCTTC. Protein product: CASSLAGRYNEQFF.

CDR3 sequence reads: CASSFRGASEQFF. CDR3 coding DNA: TGTGCCAGCAGCTTTCGAGGGGCAAGTGAGCAGTTCTTC. The V call is TRBV7-6, the J call TRBJ2-1; the D call may be TRBD1 or TRBD2 (5 bases each). CDR1 is SGHVS and CDR2 is FNYEAQ in the germline V gene. The germline V and J ends were trimmed by 3 bases and 9 bases, with 12 bases remaining between them. The CDR3 is 13 residues long.

In its sample, this clonotype was seen many times. The gene calls are TRBV7-9 and TRBJ1-1; no firm D call. Per the germline V gene, CDR1 is SEHNR and CDR2 is FQNEAQ (reference sequence). The CDR3 consists of 15 residues. The V gene lost 1 base and the J gene lost 4 bases, with 13 bases spanning the gap. CDR3 sequence: CASSLGAGATTEAFF. The CDR3 coding sequence is TGTGCCAGCAGCTTAGGGGCCGGCGCGACCACTGAAGCTTTCTTT.

This clonotype was seen at least ten times. This chain joins TRBV19 and TRBJ2-7; D remains unclear. The CDR3 covers 13 residues. Between the trimmed V and J ends, which lost 3 bases and 1 base, there was a span of 7 bases. Germline V CDR1 and CDR2: LNHDA, SQIVND (reference sequence). This chain's CDR3 is CASSMTGSYEQYF. CDR3 nucleotide sequence: TGTGCCAGTAGTATGACCGGATCCTACGAGCAGTACTTC.

The V and J genes are TRBV29-1 and TRBJ2-3; 8 positions agree with TRBD2. This CDR3 has 13 amino acids. V lost 6 bases and J lost 7; bases outside the gene matches: 9. The germline CDR1 and CDR2 sequences are SQVTM and ANQGSEA. CDR3 bases: TGCAGCGTCCTGGGACTAGGTCGGAATACGCAGTATTTT. Translated: CSVLGLGRNTQYF.

In its sample, this clonotype was seen many times. V and J are TRBV20-1 and TRBJ2-3; D unclear. Per the germline V gene, CDR1 is DFQATT and CDR2 is SNEGSKA (reference sequence). This CDR3 contains 12 residues. This CDR3 is CSYRALTDTQYF. CDR3 nucleotide sequence: TGCAGCTATAGGGCCCTCACAGATACGCAGTATTTT.

This clonotype came up many times. The chain combines TRBV20-1 with TRBJ2-5, with unresolved D. The CDR3 spans 12 residues. CDR1 and CDR2 (germline): DFQATT, SNEGSKA (reference sequence). The V gene lost 3 bases and the J gene lost 3 bases, with 8 bases spanning the gap. The CDR3 DNA sequence: TGCAGTGCTAGCCCTAGAAAAGAGACCCAGTACTTC. This translates into CSASPRKETQYF.

This clonotype was observed at least ten times. The V call is TRBV20-1, the J call TRBJ1-5; the D gene is possibly TRBD1 (6 bases). The length of the CDR3 is 18 residues. CDR1 is DFQATT and CDR2 is SNEGSKA in the germline V gene (reference sequence). Between the trimmed V and J ends, which lost 0 bases and 1 base, there was a span of 19 bases. The CDR3 reads CSARDGGRGGLSNQPQHF. The CDR3 DNA is TGCAGTGCTAGAGATGGAGGCAGGGGCGGCTTGAGCAATCAGCCCCAGCATTTT.

V is TRBV7-2 and J is TRBJ2-2; D not resolved. CDR1 and CDR2 (germline): SGHTA, FQGNSA. V lost 5 bases to trimming and J lost 0 bases, with 10 bases between them. CDR3 length: 15 amino acids. Here the CDR3 DNA reads TGTGCCAGCAGCCCCCTGCTAGCGAACACCGGGGAGCTGTTTTTT. This encodes CASSPLLANTGELFF. The entire variable domain, with the rest obtained from reference TRBV7-2 and TRBJ2-2, is as follows: GAGVSQSPSNKVTEKGKDVELRCDPISGHTALYWYRQSLGQGLEFLIYFQGNSAPDKSGLPSDRFSAERTGGSVSTLTIQRTQQEDSAVYLCASSPLLANTGELFFGEGSRLTVL.

This clonotype was counted a few times. The CDR3 sequence: CASSLGTSGSNEQFF. In DNA form, the CDR3 reads TGTGCCAGCAGTCTCGGGACTAGCGGGAGCAATGAGCAGTTCTTC. The rearrangement joins TRBV6-4 to TRBJ2-1; 14 nucleotides agree with TRBD2. The CDR3 is made up of 15 amino acids. Trimming at V came to 5 bases and at J to 6 bases, leaving 3 bases not matched to a gene. Germline CDR1 and CDR2: MRHNA and SNTAGT.

At least ten counts were recorded for this clonotype. J is TRBJ2-2 and V is TRBV10-3; D is unresolved. This CDR3 has 17 residues. Trimming left V 0 bases short and J 0 bases short, with 11 bases between. From germline, CDR1 is ENHRY and CDR2 SYGVKD. The CDR3 DNA reads as TGTGCCATCAGTGAGTCGAAATCAGCTGCGAACACCGGGGAGCTGTTTTTT. Translated, it gives CAISESKSAANTGELFF.

This clonotype was detected a few times. The chain combines TRBV12-3 or TRBV12-4 with TRBJ2-1; possible D gene TRBD1, 6 bases. V was clipped by 6 bases and J by 2 bases, with 14 bases between them. CDR3 length equals 15 residues. Written as DNA, the CDR3 is TGTGCCAGCAGACCTTATGAGGGGGCCTACAATGAGCAGTTCTTC. As protein: CASRPYEGAYNEQFF.

This clonotype was recorded at least ten times. The chain recombines TRBV7-2 with TRBJ2-3, with TRBD2 matching over 8 bases. The CDR3 spans 15 residues. The V segment lost 5 bases and the J segment 6 bases; nucleotides outside the gene matches: 10. Germline lookup yields CDR1 SGHTA and CDR2 FQGNSA. CDR3 DNA: TGTGCCAGCAGCCCCTCCAGCGGGAGTCGTGATACGCAGTATTTT. It codes for CASSPSSGSRDTQYF.

This chain uses TRBV5-1 with TRBJ1-1; tentatively, D is TRBD1 (5 bases). The V and J ends lost 4 bases and 5 bases respectively, with 18 bases between them. The CDR3 covers 15 residues. Per germline, CDR1 SGHRS and CDR2 YFSETQ. CDR3 region: CASSNKGAGDTEAFF. The CDR3, as DNA: TGCGCCAGCAGCAACAAAGGGGCGGGAGATACTGAAGCTTTCTTT.

This CDR3 reads CAWSVREATQYF. The CDR3 DNA follows: TGTGCCTGGAGTGTACGGGAGGCTACGCAGTATTTT. The V and J genes are TRBV30 and TRBJ2-3; 7 nucleotides match TRBD2. The CDR3 is 12 residues long. V trimming: 0 bases; J trimming: 8 bases; junction bases outside the gene matches: 2. CDR1 is GTSNPN and CDR2 is SVGIG in the germline V gene (reference sequence).

The chain recombines TRBV4-1 with TRBJ1-1; no firm D call. This CDR3 contains 16 residues. V lost 0 bases and J lost 0, with 11 bases in between. Germline CDR1 reads MGHRA; CDR2 reads YSYEKL. CDR3 region: CASSQERSTMNTEAFF. The CDR3 DNA follows: TGCGCCAGCAGCCAAGAGCGTTCTACGATGAACACTGAAGCTTTCTTT.

This clonotype came up many times. This chain joins TRBV12-3 or TRBV12-4 and TRBJ2-5; 16 nucleotides line up with TRBD2. With V trimmed by 5 bases and J by 2 bases, 8 bases remained unmatched. CDR3 length: 18 amino acids. The DNA of the CDR3 is TGTGCCAGCAGTAAGGGACTAGCGGGAGGGCCTGGTCAAGAGACCCAGTACTTC. Encoded protein: CASSKGLAGGPGQETQYF.

This clonotype appeared many times. V and J are TRBV12-3 or TRBV12-4 and TRBJ2-1; 8 bases match TRBD2. Trimming took 4 bases from V and 4 from J; bases not matched to a gene: 9. This CDR3 has 16 amino acids. CDR3 coding DNA: TGTGCCAGCAGTTCAATAGCGGGGAGGCCGTACAATGAGCAGTTCTTC. Protein product: CASSSIAGRPYNEQFF.

This clonotype was seen many times. The V call is TRBV5-1, the J call TRBJ1-4; perhaps TRBD1 as D (6 bases). Germline CDR1 SGHRS, CDR2 YFSETQ. Deletions cut 1 base from V and 3 bases from J, with 7 bases between. This CDR3 spans 14 amino acids. The CDR3 sequence: CASSLQGSNEKLFF. For the CDR3, the DNA is TGCGCCAGCAGCTTGCAGGGGTCTAATGAAAAACTGTTTTTT.

This clonotype has a count of ten or more. The DNA for the CDR3 is TGTGCCAGCAGTTGGATGACTAGCGGCGGGACAGATACGCAGTATTTT. It is translated as CASSWMTSGGTDTQYF. The chain has TRBV6-6 and TRBJ2-3; TRBD2 aligns across 9 bases. The J segment lost 3 bases and the V segment lost 4 bases, leaving 8 bases of the junction unmatched. CDR1 and CDR2 (germline): MNHNY, SVGAGI (reference sequence). The CDR3 spans 16 residues.

Many counts were recorded for this clonotype. This chain uses TRBV12-3 or TRBV12-4 with TRBJ1-1, with 7 bases that match TRBD1. The trim removed 4 bases at V and 4 bases at J, leaving 12 bases unmatched. The CDR3 is made up of 16 amino acids. As DNA, the CDR3 is TGTGCCAGCAGTTGGGTTAGGGGGCGTTGGGCCACTGAAGCTTTCTTT. Protein product: CASSWVRGRWATEAFF.

This clonotype was observed at least ten times. V gene TRBV25-1 combines with J gene TRBJ2-7; 7 bases match TRBD1. Germline V gene lookup returns CDR1 MGHDK and CDR2 SYGVNS. Trimming took 4 bases from V and 2 from J; bases not matched to a gene: 2. The CDR3 has 13 amino acids. The CDR3 coding sequence is TGTGCCAGCAGTGTAACAGGGGCCTACGAGCAGTACTTC. This sequence encodes CASSVTGAYEQYF.

This clonotype was picked up many times. The rearrangement uses TRBV20-1 and TRBJ1-4, with D tentatively TRBD1 (5 bases). The CDR3 is made up of 14 amino acids. CDR1 and CDR2 (germline): DFQATT, SNEGSKA (reference sequence). Trimming removed 3 bases from V and 5 bases from J, with 13 bases in between. CDR3 sequence (DNA): TGCAGTGCTAGTAGGCGTGGGGGAAATGAAAAACTGTTTTTT. It translates to CSASRRGGNEKLFF.

The table lists this clonotype with a few counts. This chain joins TRBV5-1 and TRBJ2-7, with D hard to call. V gave up 2 bases and J gave up 3 bases, with 9 bases separating them. The CDR3 has 13 amino acids. The germline V gene encodes CDR1 SGHRS and CDR2 YFSETQ. CDR3 nucleotide sequence: TGCGCCAGCAGCTTAAAGGCCAGCTACGAGCAGTACTTC. The encoded protein is CASSLKASYEQYF.

This clonotype was counted at least ten times. The chain combines TRBV6-6 with TRBJ2-7; either TRBD1 or TRBD2 may fit D (5 bases each). This CDR3 has 14 residues. From germline, CDR1 is MNHNY and CDR2 SVGAGI (reference sequence). With 0 bases removed from V and 5 bases from J, the gap between germline ends came to 11 bases. Here the CDR3 reads CASSYSGVVHEQYV. As DNA, the CDR3 is TGTGCCAGCAGTTACTCGGGGGTGGTCCACGAGCAGTACGTC.

This clonotype was detected only a few times. This chain uses TRBV7-2 with TRBJ2-5, with 8 bases fitting TRBD1. Per germline, CDR1 SGHTA and CDR2 FQGNSA. V shed 5 bases and J 5 bases; nucleotides not matched to a gene: 10. This CDR3 has 15 residues. The chain's CDR3 is CASSDTQGAIETQYF. The CDR3 DNA is TGTGCCAGCAGCGATACTCAGGGGGCGATCGAGACCCAGTACTTC.

This chain joins TRBV5-1 and TRBJ2-1, with 10 bases matching TRBD1. The V gene's germline CDR1 is SGHRS and CDR2 YFSETQ. There are 14 residues in the CDR3. V gave up 2 bases and J gave up 9 bases; unmatched junction bases: 5. The CDR3 bases are TGCGCCAGCAGCTTCCGGGACAGGGGTGGTGAGCAGTTCTTC. This sequence encodes CASSFRDRGGEQFF.

The table lists this clonotype with a few counts. This chain links TRBV19 with TRBJ2-3; 10 positions agree with TRBD1. Germline CDR1 reads LNHDA; CDR2 reads SQIVND (reference sequence). Germline trimming cut 4 bases from V and 4 bases from J; bases unmatched to any gene: 5. This CDR3 is 15 amino acids long. The CDR3 DNA reads TGTGCCAGTAGTACCGGGACAGGGGTAGCAGATACGCAGTATTTT. It codes for CASSTGTGVADTQYF.

This clonotype was found many times. This rearrangement joins TRBV7-2 to TRBJ2-3, with D perhaps matching TRBD2 (5 bases). Trimming stripped 1 base from V and 8 bases from J, with 13 bases between. This CDR3 has 14 residues. The germline V gene encodes CDR1 SGHTA and CDR2 FQGNSA. The CDR3 loop is CASSLGASRGTQYF. Written as DNA, the CDR3 is TGTGCCAGCAGCTTAGGGGCTAGCCGCGGTACGCAGTATTTT.

A few counts support this clonotype. This rearrangement joins TRBV10-3 to TRBJ1-1, with D unclear. V was pared by 4 bases and J by 3 bases, with 9 bases between. The CDR3 is made up of 13 amino acids. The germline V gene has CDR1 ENHRY and CDR2 SYGVKD. DNA for the CDR3: TGTGCCATCAGTGGAACGGGGTACACTGAAGCTTTCTTT. Protein sequence: CAISGTGYTEAFF.

This clonotype turned up a few times. This chain joins TRBV15 and TRBJ2-7; possibly TRBD2 for D (5 bases). The CDR3 has 13 residues. Germline V gene data show CDR1 as LNHNV and CDR2 as YYDKDF (reference sequence). V was shortened by 5 bases and J by 6 bases, with 14 bases between the two germline ends. The CDR3: CATSPLDPSEQYF. The CDR3 region has the DNA TGTGCCACCAGCCCACTAGACCCCAGCGAGCAGTACTTC. Drawing the rest from reference TRBV15 and TRBJ2-7, the complete variable domain is DAMVIQNPRYQVTQFGKPVTLSCSQTLNHNVMYWYQQKSSQAPKLLFHYYDKDFNNEADTPDNFQSRRPNTSFCFLDIRSPGLGDTAMYLCATSPLDPSEQYFGPGTRLTVT.

At least ten counts were recorded for this clonotype. V usage is TRBV12-3 or TRBV12-4 and J usage is TRBJ1-6; no clear D gene. V lost 1 base, J lost 8 bases, and 9 bases lay in between. This CDR3 contains 14 residues. The CDR3 spells CASSLEAAYSPLHF. DNA for the CDR3: TGTGCCAGCAGTTTAGAGGCAGCTTATTCACCCCTCCACTTT.